A single sample is the source of the 23 T cell receptor beta chains below, sequenced in a study of a mutant IDH1 vaccine in newly diagnosed glioma. Stated time point: week 5, during vaccination. What each vaccine dose contained was 300 ug of mutant IDH1 20-mer peptide, accompanied by topical imiquimod. The antigens for these receptors are not known. Sequencing was performed with immunoSEQ multiplex PCR; in TCRdb, only in-frame clones are kept and a portion is missing. In the table there are about 58,000 clones, about 86% of which are singletons. The sample was PBMCs, taken from a glioma patient whose treatment included an IDH1 peptide vaccine. The receptor set was obtained from a woman between 45 and 65 years old with glioma.

The CDR3 spells CATRVAGGRGTGELFF. The CDR3 nucleotides read TGTGCCACTCGGGTAGCGGGGGGGCGAGGCACCGGGGAGCTGTTTTTT. The rearrangement uses TRBV10-3 and TRBJ2-2, with 11 bases that match TRBD2. This CDR3 comprises 16 residues. J gave up 4 bases and V 10 bases, and 11 bases lay outside the gene matches. Germline V gives CDR1 ENHRY, CDR2 SYGVKD.

This clone came up once. The J gene is TRBJ2-3, the V gene TRBV6-5; unclear D gene. This CDR3 spans 16 amino acids. V was cut by 2 bases and J by 1 base, with 13 bases left in between. Germline V gene data show CDR1 as MNHEY and CDR2 as SVGAGI. CDR3 amino acids: CASSYGRSQGTDTQYF. DNA of the CDR3: TGTGCCAGCAGTTACGGTAGGAGTCAGGGCACAGATACGCAGTATTTT.

The V gene is TRBV4-2, the J gene TRBJ2-6, with D uncertain. Per germline, CDR1 LGHNA and CDR2 YNFKEQ. The CDR3 has 15 amino acids. Deletions cut 4 bases from V and 4 bases from J, with 11 bases between. CDR3 in DNA: TGTGCCAGCAGCCCCCGCGACTCCGGGGCCAACGTCCTGACTTTC. Residues: CASSPRDSGANVLTF.

The count of this clone is one. The rearrangement links TRBV28 to TRBJ1-5; 11 bases map to TRBD1. Trimming removed 5 bases from V and 6 bases from J; junction bases left unmatched: 9. This CDR3 contains 16 residues. Germline lookup yields CDR1 MDHEN and CDR2 SYDVKM. The CDR3 protein is CASSDRDRGLAQPQHF. In DNA form, the CDR3 reads TGTGCCAGCAGTGACCGGGACAGGGGGTTGGCTCAGCCCCAGCATTTT. Based on the CDR3 plus reference TRBV28 and TRBJ1-5, the full variable domain is DVKVTQSSRYLVKRTGEKVFLECVQDMDHENMFWYRQDPGLGLRLIYFSYDVKMKEKGDIPEGYSVSREKKERFSLILESASTNQTSMYLCASSDRDRGLAQPQHFGDGTRLSIL.

The chain employs TRBV5-1 and TRBJ2-5; 8 bases map to TRBD1. CDR3 size: 15 residues. Germline trimming cut 2 bases from V and 4 bases from J; bases unmatched to any gene: 7. Per the germline V gene, CDR1 is SGHRS and CDR2 is YFSETQ. The CDR3 loop is CASSFGGTGGETQYF. The CDR3 region has the DNA TGCGCCAGCAGCTTCGGAGGGACAGGCGGAGAGACCCAGTACTTC.

The rearrangement links TRBV9 to TRBJ1-2, with TRBD1 identical over 7 bases. After removal of 0 bases from V and 4 bases from J, the junction contained 0 bases not matched to a gene. Per germline, CDR1 SGDLS and CDR2 YYNGEE. The CDR3 is made up of 13 amino acids. As DNA, the CDR3 is TGTGCCAGCAGCGTAGGGGACAGCTATGGCTACACCTTC. It translates to CASSVGDSYGYTF. The variable domain in full, completed from reference TRBV9 and TRBJ1-2, reads DSGVTQTPKHLITATGQRVTLRCSPRSGDLSVYWYQQSLDQGLQFLIQYYNGEERAKGNILERFSAQQFPDLHSELNLSSLELGDSALYFCASSVGDSYGYTFGSGTRLTVV.

The chain employs TRBV9 and TRBJ2-1, with 9 bases that match TRBD2. The CDR3 runs 15 residues. Germline CDR1 and CDR2: SGDLS and YYNGEE. Trimming cost V 0 bases and J 6 bases; bases outside gene matches: 4. The CDR3 DNA sequence: TGTGCCAGCAGCGTAGGTGCTAGCGGGGCCAATGAGCAGTTCTTC. This sequence encodes CASSVGASGANEQFF.

This chain joins TRBV7-2 and TRBJ2-3, with 9 nucleotides matching TRBD2. The CDR3 extends over 17 amino acids. Trimming took 2 bases from V and 6 from J; bases not matched to a gene: 12. Germline V lookup: CDR1 SGHTA, CDR2 FQGNSA. The DNA of the CDR3 is TGTGCCAGCAGCTTAAGTTATGGCGGGGGGGCAGGTGATACGCAGTATTTT. It yields the protein CASSLSYGGGAGDTQYF.

The CDR3 here is CATSRSTDTQYF. In DNA form, the CDR3 reads TGTGCCACCAGCAGGAGCACAGATACGCAGTATTTT. V usage is TRBV15 and J usage is TRBJ2-3; D call uncertain. Trimming left V 3 bases short and J 0 bases short, with 1 base between. The CDR3 has 12 residues. CDR1 and CDR2 (germline): LNHNV, YYDKDF (reference sequence).

The chain has TRBV5-1 and TRBJ1-5, with D maybe TRBD1 (5 bases). Germline CDR1 and CDR2: SGHRS and YFSETQ. V shed 5 bases and J shed 4 bases, with 10 bases lying between them. The CDR3 consists of 13 residues. Here the CDR3 reads CASSAGANQPQHF. The CDR3 DNA reads as TGCGCCAGCAGTGCCGGGGCGAATCAGCCCCAGCATTTT.

The chain recombines TRBV11-2 with TRBJ2-7; 8 bases match TRBD1. This CDR3 comprises 15 residues. V dropped 4 bases and J dropped 4; count of bases not matched to a gene: 9. Germline lookup yields CDR1 SGHAT and CDR2 FQNNGV. As DNA, the CDR3 is TGTGCCAGCAGCTACCCGGACAGGGTGCGGTACGAGCAGTACTTC. Protein sequence: CASSYPDRVRYEQYF.

The V call is TRBV6-6, the J call TRBJ1-6; 9 bases agree with TRBD1. Germline V gene data show CDR1 as MNHNY and CDR2 as SVGAGI (reference sequence). The CDR3 length is 14 residues. The V and J ends lost 6 bases and 10 bases, in that order; junction bases with no gene match: 7. The CDR3 is CASSSGQGQSPLHF. The CDR3 DNA reads TGTGCCAGCAGCTCGGGACAGGGACAATCACCCCTCCACTTT.

The chain has TRBV30 and TRBJ2-7; 9 bases fit TRBD1. Germline values: CDR1 GTSNPN, CDR2 SVGIG (reference sequence). The J segment lost 2 bases and the V segment lost 2 bases, leaving 1 base of the junction unmatched. There are 13 residues in the CDR3. The CDR3 DNA reads as TGTGCCTGGAGTTGGGACAGGGCCTACGAGCAGTACTTC. Amino acids: CAWSWDRAYEQYF.

This clone was counted between two and nine times. The V call is TRBV5-1, the J call TRBJ2-3; 9 bases fit TRBD1. Germline V gives CDR1 SGHRS, CDR2 YFSETQ. The V segment lost 0 bases and the J segment 5 bases; nucleotides outside the gene matches: 22. The CDR3 runs 21 residues. In nucleotides, the CDR3 is TGCGCCAGCAGCTTGGGGCCCGGACAGGGGATCGGTGGGATAGATGGAGATACGCAGTATTTT. This encodes CASSLGPGQGIGGIDGDTQYF.

This clone was observed many times. The chain carries TRBV6-4 and TRBJ2-3, with TRBD2 identical over 10 bases. The CDR3 contains 15 residues. Germline CDR1 and CDR2: MRHNA and SNTAGT. V lost 3 bases, J lost 4 bases, and 4 bases stayed unmatched. CDR3 loop: CASSESGGAADTQYF. The CDR3 coding sequence is TGTGCCAGCAGTGAAAGCGGGGGGGCCGCAGATACGCAGTATTTT.

The chain employs TRBV4-3 and TRBJ1-4; D not certain. Trimming removed 0 bases at V and 8 bases at J, with 7 bases between. Germline CDR1 is LGHNA and CDR2 is YSLEER. The CDR3 sequence is 13 residues long. CDR3 protein: CASSQERREKLFF. CDR3 nucleotides: TGCGCCAGCAGCCAAGAGAGGAGAGAAAAACTGTTTTTT.

The V call is TRBV2, the J call TRBJ2-2; TRBD1 or TRBD2 may be the D gene (6 bases each). CDR1 and CDR2 (germline): SNHLY, FYNNEI. CDR3 length: 14 amino acids. Between the trimmed V and J ends, which lost 7 bases and 5 bases, there was a span of 14 bases. Written as DNA, the CDR3 is TGTGCCAGCATATGGGGGGCGCAAACCGGGGAGCTGTTTTTT. This translates into CASIWGAQTGELFF.

J is TRBJ1-2 and V is TRBV4-3; 8 nucleotides match TRBD1. The trim removed 4 bases at V and 6 bases at J, leaving 16 bases unmatched. There are 17 residues in the CDR3. The germline CDR1 and CDR2 sequences are LGHNA and YSLEER. The CDR3 reads CASSPQGARQHVDGYTF. The CDR3 nucleotides read TGCGCCAGCAGCCCCCAGGGGGCCCGGCAACACGTGGATGGCTACACCTTC.

The rearrangement uses TRBV18 and TRBJ2-2, with D perhaps TRBD1 (6 bases). Germline lookup yields CDR1 KGHSH and CDR2 LQKENI. Trimming pared 2 bases from V and 6 bases from J, leaving 13 bases between. The CDR3 is made up of 15 amino acids. The CDR3 sequence: CASSPTRGQAGELFF. CDR3 DNA sequence: TGTGCCAGCTCACCAACCAGGGGCCAGGCCGGGGAGCTGTTTTTT.

This chain links TRBV30 with TRBJ2-1, with D possibly TRBD2 on 6 matching bases. V dropped 4 bases and J dropped 2 bases, with 24 bases sitting between them. This CDR3 is 18 amino acids long. From germline, CDR1 is GTSNPN and CDR2 SVGIG (reference sequence). CDR3 loop: CAWTRQSKTSATYNEQFF. CDR3 in DNA: TGTGCCTGGACCCGGCAATCAAAGACTAGTGCAACCTACAATGAGCAGTTCTTC.

The genes are TRBV6-5 and TRBJ1-4; no reliable D call. CDR3 length: 16 amino acids. Germline V gene lookup returns CDR1 MNHEY and CDR2 SVGAGI. V was shortened by 2 bases and J by 7 bases, with 17 bases between the two germline ends. CDR3: CASSYGGAKGLEKLFF. The CDR3 region has the DNA TGTGCCAGCAGTTACGGTGGAGCCAAGGGTCTTGAAAAACTGTTTTTT.

The chain uses TRBV2 and TRBJ1-2; 7 bases are shared with TRBD1. The CDR3 is made up of 16 amino acids. The ends lost 2 bases at V and 7 bases at J; junction bases unmatched: 13. Germline loops: CDR1 SNHLY, CDR2 FYNNEI. Here the CDR3 reads CASSESPTGVGSGYTF. In nucleotides, the CDR3 is TGTGCCAGCAGTGAATCACCAACAGGGGTGGGCTCTGGCTACACCTTC.

The J gene is TRBJ2-1, the V gene TRBV9, with 12 bases fitting TRBD2. Germline CDR1 is SGDLS and CDR2 is YYNGEE. There are 15 residues in the CDR3. Losses at the gene ends were 0 bases for V and 9 bases for J; bases not matched to a gene: 4. The CDR3 sequence is CASSVGSSGGVEQFF. The CDR3, as DNA: TGTGCCAGCAGCGTAGGCTCTAGCGGGGGGGTTGAGCAGTTCTTC.